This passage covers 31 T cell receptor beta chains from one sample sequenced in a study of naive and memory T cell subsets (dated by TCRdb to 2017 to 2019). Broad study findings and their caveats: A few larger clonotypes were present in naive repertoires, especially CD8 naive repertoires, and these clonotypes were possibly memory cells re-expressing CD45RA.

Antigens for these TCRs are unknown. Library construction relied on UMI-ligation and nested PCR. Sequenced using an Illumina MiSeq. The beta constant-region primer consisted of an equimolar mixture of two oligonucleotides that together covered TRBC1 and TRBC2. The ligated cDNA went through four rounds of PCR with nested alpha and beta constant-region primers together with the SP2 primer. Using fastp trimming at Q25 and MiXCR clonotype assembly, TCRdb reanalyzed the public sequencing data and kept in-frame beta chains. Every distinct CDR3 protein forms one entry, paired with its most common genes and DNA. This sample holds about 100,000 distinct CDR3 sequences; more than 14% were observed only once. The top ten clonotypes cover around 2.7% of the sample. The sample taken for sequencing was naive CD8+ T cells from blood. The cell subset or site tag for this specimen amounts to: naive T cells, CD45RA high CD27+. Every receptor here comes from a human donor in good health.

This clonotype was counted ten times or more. The CDR3 DNA reads as TGTGCCAGCAGTCGGTCGACTAGCGGGATTTACAATGAGCAGTTCTTC. The encoded protein is CASSRSTSGIYNEQFF. The chain links TRBV6-4 to TRBJ2-1; TRBD2 matches 11 bases. CDR3 size: 16 residues. Germline V gene lookup returns CDR1 MRHNA and CDR2 SNTAGT. The V and J ends lost 5 bases and 4 bases, in that order; junction bases with no gene match: 7.

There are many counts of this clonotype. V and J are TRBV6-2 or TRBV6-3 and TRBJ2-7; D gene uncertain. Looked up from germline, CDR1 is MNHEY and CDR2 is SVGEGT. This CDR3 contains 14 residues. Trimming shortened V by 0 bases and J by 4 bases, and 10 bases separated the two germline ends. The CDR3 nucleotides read TGTGCCAGCAGTTACTCCGGACCGGTGTACGAGCAGTACTTC. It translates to CASSYSGPVYEQYF.

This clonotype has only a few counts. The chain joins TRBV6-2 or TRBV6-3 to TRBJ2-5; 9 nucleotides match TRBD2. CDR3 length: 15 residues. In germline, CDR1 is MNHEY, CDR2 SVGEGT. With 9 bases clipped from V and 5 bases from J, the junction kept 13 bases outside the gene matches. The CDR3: CASTIAGAETETQYF. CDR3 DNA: TGTGCCAGTACTATAGCGGGAGCCGAGACGGAGACCCAGTACTTC.

CDR3 in amino acids: CASSPNRGYEQYF. The CDR3 DNA reads as TGTGCCAGCAGCCCAAACCGGGGCTACGAGCAGTACTTC. The gene calls are TRBV7-9 and TRBJ2-7; perhaps TRBD2 as D (5 bases). The CDR3 sequence is 13 residues long. Germline V gives CDR1 SEHNR, CDR2 FQNEAQ (reference sequence). V was cut by 5 bases and J by 3 bases, with 11 bases left in between.

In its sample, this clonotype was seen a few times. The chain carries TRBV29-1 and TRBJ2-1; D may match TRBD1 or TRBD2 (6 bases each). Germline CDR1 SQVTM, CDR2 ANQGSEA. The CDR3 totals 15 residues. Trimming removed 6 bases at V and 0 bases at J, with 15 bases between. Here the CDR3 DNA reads TGCAGCGTCCGGGGGCTAGGGGGCTCCTACAATGAGCAGTTCTTC. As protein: CSVRGLGGSYNEQFF.

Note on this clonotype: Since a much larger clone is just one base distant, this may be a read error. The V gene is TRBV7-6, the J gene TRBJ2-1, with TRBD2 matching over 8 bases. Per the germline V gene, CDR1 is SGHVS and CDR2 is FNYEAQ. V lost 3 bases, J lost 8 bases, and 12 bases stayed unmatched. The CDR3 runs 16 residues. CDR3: CASSLPAGDISHEQFF. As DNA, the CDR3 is TGTGCCAGCAGCTTGCCAGCGGGGGACATTTCTCATGAGCAGTTCTTC.

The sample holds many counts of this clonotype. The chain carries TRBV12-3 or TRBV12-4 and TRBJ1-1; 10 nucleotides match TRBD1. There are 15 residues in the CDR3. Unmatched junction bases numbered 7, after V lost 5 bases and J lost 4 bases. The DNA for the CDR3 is TGTGCCAGCAGTCCGAGACAGGGGGCGCCCACTGAAGCTTTCTTT. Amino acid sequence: CASSPRQGAPTEAFF.

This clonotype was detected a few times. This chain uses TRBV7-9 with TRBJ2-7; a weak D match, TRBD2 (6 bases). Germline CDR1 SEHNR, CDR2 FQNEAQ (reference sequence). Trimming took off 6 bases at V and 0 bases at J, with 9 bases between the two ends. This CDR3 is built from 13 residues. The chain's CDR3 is CASRAGSSYEQYF. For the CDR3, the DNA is TGTGCCAGCAGGGCCGGGAGCTCCTACGAGCAGTACTTC.

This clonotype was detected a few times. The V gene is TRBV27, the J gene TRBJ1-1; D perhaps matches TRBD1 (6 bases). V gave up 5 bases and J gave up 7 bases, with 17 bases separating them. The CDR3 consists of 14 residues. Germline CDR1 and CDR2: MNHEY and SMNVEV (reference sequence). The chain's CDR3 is CASSTLTGLDEAFF. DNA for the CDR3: TGTGCCAGCAGTACCTTAACAGGGCTCGATGAAGCTTTCTTT.

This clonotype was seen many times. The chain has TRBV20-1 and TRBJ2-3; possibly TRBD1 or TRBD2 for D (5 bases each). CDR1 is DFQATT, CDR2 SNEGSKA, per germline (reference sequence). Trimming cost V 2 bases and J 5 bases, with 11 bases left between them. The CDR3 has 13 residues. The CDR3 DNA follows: TGCAGTGCTAGACAACTAGGGGAAGATACGCAGTATTTT. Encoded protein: CSARQLGEDTQYF.

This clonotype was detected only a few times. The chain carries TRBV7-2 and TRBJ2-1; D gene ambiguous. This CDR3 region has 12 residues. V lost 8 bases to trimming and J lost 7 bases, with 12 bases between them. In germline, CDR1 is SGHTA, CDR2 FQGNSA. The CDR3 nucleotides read TGTGCCAGCGAGGCGCAAGGAAATGAGCAGTTCTTC. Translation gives CASEAQGNEQFF.

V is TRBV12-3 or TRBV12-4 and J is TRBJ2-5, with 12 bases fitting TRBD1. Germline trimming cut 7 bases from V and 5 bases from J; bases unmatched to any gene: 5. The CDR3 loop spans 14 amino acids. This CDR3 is CASMGTGGLETQYF. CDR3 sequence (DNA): TGTGCCAGCATGGGGACAGGGGGCTTGGAGACCCAGTACTTC.

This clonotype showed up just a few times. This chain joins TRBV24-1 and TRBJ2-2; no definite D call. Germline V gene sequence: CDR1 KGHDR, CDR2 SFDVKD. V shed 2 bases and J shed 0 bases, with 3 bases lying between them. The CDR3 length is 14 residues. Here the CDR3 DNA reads TGTGCCACCAGTGATTCGACGAACACCGGGGAGCTGTTTTTT. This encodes CATSDSTNTGELFF.

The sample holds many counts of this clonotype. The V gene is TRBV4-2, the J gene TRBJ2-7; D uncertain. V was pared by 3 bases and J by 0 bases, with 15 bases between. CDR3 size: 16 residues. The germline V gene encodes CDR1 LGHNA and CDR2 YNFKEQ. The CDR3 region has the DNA TGTGCCAGCAGCCACAACGCGGAAAGGGTCTCCTACGAGCAGTACTTC. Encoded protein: CASSHNAERVSYEQYF.

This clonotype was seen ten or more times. The CDR3 DNA reads TGTGCCAGCAGCCACCCGGGACAGGAAGGCTATGGCTACACCTTC. Its protein is CASSHPGQEGYGYTF. The chain has TRBV13 and TRBJ1-2; TRBD1 aligns across 8 bases. The J segment lost 4 bases and the V segment lost 5 bases, leaving 9 bases of the junction unmatched. Germline loops: CDR1 PRHDT, CDR2 FYEKMQ (reference sequence). The CDR3 has 15 amino acids.

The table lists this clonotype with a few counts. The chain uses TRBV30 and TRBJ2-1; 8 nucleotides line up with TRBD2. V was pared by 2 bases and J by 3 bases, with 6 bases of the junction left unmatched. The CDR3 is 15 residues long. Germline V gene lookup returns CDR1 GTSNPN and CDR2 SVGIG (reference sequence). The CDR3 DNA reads TGTGCCTGGAGTTATCTGCGGGGGGTCTACAATGAGCAGTTCTTC. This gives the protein CAWSYLRGVYNEQFF. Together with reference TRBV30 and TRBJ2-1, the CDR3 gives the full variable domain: SQTIHQWPATLVQPVGSPLSLECTVEGTSNPNLYWYRQAAGRGLQLLFYSVGIGQISSEVPQNLSASRPQDRQFILSSKKLLLSDSGFYLCAWSYLRGVYNEQFFGPGTRLTVL.

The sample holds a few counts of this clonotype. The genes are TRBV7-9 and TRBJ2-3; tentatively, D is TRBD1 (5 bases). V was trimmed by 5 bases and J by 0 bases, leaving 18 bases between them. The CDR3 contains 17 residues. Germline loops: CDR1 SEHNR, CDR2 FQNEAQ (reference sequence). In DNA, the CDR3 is TGTGCCAGCAGCCCCCCGGGCGATGGGGCCAGCACAGATACGCAGTATTTT. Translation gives CASSPPGDGASTDTQYF.

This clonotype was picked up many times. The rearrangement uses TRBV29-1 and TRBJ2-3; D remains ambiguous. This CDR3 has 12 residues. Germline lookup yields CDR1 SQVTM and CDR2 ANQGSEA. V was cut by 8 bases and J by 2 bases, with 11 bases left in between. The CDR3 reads CSIRALTDTQYF. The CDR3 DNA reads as TGCAGCATCCGGGCCCTCACAGATACGCAGTATTTT.

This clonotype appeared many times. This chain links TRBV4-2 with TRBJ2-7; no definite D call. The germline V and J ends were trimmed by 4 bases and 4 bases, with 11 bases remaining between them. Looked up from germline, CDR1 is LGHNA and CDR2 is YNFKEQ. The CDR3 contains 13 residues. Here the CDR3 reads CASSPFAEYEQYF. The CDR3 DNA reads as TGTGCCAGCAGCCCCTTCGCGGAATACGAGCAGTACTTC.

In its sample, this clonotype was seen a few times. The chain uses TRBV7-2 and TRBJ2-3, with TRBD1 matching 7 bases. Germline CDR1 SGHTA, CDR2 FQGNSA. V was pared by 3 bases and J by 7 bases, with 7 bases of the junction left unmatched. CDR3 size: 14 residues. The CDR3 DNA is TGTGCCAGCAGCTTTTCCCAGGGGGAATATACGCAGTATTTT. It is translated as CASSFSQGEYTQYF.

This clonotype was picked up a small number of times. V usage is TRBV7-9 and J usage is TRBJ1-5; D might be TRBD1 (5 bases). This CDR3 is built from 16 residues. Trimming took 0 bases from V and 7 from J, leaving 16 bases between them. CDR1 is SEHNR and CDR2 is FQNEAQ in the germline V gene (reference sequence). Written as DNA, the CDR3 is TGTGCCAGCAGCTTAGCGCTAAGGGGACTGGAGCAGCCCCAGCATTTT. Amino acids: CASSLALRGLEQPQHF.

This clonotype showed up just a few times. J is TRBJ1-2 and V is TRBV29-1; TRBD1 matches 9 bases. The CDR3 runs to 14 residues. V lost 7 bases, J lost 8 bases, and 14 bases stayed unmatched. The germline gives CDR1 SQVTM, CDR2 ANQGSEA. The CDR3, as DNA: TGCAGCGCCTCCGGGTGGGGGGGACAGGGAGGCTACACCTTC. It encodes CSASGWGGQGGYTF.

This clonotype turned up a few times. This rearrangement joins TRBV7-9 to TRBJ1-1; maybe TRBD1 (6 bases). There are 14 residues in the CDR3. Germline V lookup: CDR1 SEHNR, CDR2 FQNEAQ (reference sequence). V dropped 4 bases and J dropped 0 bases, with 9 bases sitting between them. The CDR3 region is CASSSTGLNTEAFF. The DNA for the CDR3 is TGTGCCAGCAGCTCCACAGGGCTGAACACTGAAGCTTTCTTT.

The DNA of the CDR3 is TGTGCCAGCAGCCGGGACAGGGCTGACAATGAGCAGTTCTTC. Residues: CASSRDRADNEQFF. V is TRBV11-2 and J is TRBJ2-1; TRBD1 aligns across 9 bases. Germline loops: CDR1 SGHAT, CDR2 FQNNGV. The CDR3 consists of 14 residues. Germline trimming cut 5 bases from V and 5 bases from J; bases unmatched to any gene: 4.

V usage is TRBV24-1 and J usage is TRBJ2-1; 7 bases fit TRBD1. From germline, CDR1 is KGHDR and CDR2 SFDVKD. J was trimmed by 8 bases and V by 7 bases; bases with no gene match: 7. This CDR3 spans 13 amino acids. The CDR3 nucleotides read TGTGCCACCAGCCCCCCAGGGGGATATGAGCAGTTCTTC. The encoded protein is CATSPPGGYEQFF.

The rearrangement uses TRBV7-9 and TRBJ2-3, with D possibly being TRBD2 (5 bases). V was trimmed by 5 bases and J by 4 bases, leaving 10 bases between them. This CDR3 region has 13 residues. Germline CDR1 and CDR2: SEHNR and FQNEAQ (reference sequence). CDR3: CASSPLAPDTQYF. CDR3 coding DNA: TGTGCCAGCAGCCCTCTAGCCCCAGATACGCAGTATTTT. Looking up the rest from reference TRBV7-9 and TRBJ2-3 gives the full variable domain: DTGVSQNPRHKITKRGQNVTFRCDPISEHNRLYWYRQTLGQGPEFLTYFQNEAQLEKSRLLSDRFSAERPKGSFSTLEIQRTEQGDSAMYLCASSPLAPDTQYFGPGTRLTVL.

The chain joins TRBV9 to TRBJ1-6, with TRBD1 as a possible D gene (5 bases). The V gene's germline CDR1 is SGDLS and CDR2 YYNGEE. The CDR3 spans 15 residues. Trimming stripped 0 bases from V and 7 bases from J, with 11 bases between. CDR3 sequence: CASSVDPGTNSPLHF. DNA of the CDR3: TGTGCCAGCAGCGTAGACCCAGGGACCAATTCACCCCTCCACTTT.

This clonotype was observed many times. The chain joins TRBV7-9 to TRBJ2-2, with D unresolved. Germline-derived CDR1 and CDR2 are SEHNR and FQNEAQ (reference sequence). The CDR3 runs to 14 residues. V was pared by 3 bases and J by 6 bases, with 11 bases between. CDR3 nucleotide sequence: TGTGCCAGCAGCTTTGGCGGCATCCCCGGGGAGCTGTTTTTT. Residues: CASSFGGIPGELFF.

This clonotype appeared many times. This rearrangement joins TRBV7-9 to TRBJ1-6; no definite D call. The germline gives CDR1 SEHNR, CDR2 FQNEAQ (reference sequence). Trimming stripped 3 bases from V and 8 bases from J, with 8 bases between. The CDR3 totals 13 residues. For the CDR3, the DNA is TGTGCCAGCAGCTTTACCGGGGATTCACCCCTCCACTTT. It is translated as CASSFTGDSPLHF.

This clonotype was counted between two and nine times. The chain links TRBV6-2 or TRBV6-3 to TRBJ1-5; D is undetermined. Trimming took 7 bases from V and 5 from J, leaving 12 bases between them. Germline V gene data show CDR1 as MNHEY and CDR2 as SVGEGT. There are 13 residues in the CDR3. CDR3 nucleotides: TGTGCCAGCATGGTTAGTTTTGATCAGCCCCAGCATTTT. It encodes CASMVSFDQPQHF.

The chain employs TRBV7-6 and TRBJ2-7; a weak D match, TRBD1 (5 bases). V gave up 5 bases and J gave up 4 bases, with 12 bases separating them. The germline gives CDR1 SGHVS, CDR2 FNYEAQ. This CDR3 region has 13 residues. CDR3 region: CASSPNPGYEQYF. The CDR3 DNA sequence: TGTGCCAGCAGCCCCAATCCAGGGTACGAGCAGTACTTC.